What follows is one T cell receptor beta chain and its context. Its cognate antigen is unknown. V was clipped by 0 bases and J by 10 bases, with 8 bases between them. CDR1 is SGHRS, CDR2 YFSETQ, per germline. This CDR3 has 13 residues. This sample was taken from a study of breast tumors, draining lymph nodes, adjacent tissues. TCRdb reanalysed the multiplex PCR reads using MiXCR and keeps one entry per CDR3 protein. This sample has some 170,000 distinct CDR3 sequences, with 33% found just once. Study findings and constraints: The data were judged consistent with most tumor T cells coming from lymph node and expanding in tumor. Data only fit, rather than demonstrated, lymph node origin of most tumor T cells. Tumor TCR diversity was below lymph nodes but above nontumor tissue.

Axillary draining lymph nodes of breast cancer patients supplied the node samples. The sequence came from a female donor with breast cancer. Some clones in this sample may be carry-over from other donors' samples. The V gene is TRBV5-1, the J gene TRBJ1-6; D gene uncertain. The sequenced sample was axillary lymph node tissue. This CDR3 reads CASSLAKKSPLHF. The CDR3 nucleotides read TGCGCCAGCAGCTTGGCAAAAAAATCACCCCTCCACTTT.